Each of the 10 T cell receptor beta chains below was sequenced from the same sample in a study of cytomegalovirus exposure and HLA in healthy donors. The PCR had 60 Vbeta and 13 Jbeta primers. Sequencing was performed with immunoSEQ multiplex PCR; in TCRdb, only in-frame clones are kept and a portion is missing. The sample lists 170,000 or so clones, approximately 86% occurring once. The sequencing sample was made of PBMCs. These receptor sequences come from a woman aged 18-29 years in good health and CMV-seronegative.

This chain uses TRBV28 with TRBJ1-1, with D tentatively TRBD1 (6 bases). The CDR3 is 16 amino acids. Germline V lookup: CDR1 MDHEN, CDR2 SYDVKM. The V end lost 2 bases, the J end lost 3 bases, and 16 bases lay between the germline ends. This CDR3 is CASSLVGQSIDTEAFF. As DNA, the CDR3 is TGTGCCAGCAGTTTAGTAGGACAGTCGATAGACACTGAAGCTTTCTTT.

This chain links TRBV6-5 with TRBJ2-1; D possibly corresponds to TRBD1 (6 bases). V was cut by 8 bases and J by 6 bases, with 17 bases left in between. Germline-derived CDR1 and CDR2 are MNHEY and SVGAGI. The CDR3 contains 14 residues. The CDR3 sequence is CASAAGETGNEQFF. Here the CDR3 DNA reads TGTGCCAGCGCGGCAGGGGAAACCGGCAATGAGCAGTTCTTC.

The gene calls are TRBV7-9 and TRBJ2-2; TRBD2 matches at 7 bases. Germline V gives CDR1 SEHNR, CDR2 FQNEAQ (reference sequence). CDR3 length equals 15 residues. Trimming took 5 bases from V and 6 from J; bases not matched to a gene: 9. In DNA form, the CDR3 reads TGTGCCAGCAGCCCGCCGTGGGGGAGGGCCGGGGAGCTGTTTTTT. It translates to CASSPPWGRAGELFF.

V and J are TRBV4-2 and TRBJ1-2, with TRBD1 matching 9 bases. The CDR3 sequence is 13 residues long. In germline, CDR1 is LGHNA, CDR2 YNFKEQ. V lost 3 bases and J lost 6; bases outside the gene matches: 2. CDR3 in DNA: TGTGCCAGCAGCCACCGGACAGGGGATGGCTACACCTTC. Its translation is CASSHRTGDGYTF.

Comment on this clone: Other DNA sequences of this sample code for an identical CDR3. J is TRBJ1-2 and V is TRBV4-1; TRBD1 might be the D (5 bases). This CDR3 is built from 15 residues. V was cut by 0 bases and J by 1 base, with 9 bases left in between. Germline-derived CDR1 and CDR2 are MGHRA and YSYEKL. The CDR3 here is CASSQDTGVNYGYTF. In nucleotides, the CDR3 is TGCGCCAGCAGCCAAGATACGGGGGTTAACTATGGCTACACCTTC.

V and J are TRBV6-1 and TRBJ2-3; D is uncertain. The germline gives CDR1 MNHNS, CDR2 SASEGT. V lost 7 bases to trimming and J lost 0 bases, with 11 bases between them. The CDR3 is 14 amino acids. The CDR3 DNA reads TGTGCCAGCAAAGACTGGTTTAGCACAGATACGCAGTATTTT. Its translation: CASKDWFSTDTQYF.

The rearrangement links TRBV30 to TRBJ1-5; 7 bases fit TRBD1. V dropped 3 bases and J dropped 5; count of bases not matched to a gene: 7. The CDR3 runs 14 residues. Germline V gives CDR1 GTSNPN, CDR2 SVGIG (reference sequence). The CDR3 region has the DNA TGTGCCTGGAGCAAGGGACAGAGGGATCAGCCCCAGCATTTT. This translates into CAWSKGQRDQPQHF. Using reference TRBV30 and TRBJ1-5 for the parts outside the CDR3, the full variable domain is SQTIHQWPATLVQPVGSPLSLECTVEGTSNPNLYWYRQAAGRGLQLLFYSVGIGQISSEVPQNLSASRPQDRQFILSSKKLLLSDSGFYLCAWSKGQRDQPQHFGDGTRLSIL.

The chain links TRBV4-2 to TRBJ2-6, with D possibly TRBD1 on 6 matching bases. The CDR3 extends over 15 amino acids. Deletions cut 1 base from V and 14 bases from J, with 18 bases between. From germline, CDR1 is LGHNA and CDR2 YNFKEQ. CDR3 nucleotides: TGTGCCAGCAGCCAAGGAAATTCAGGGGATCGGATCCTGACTTTC. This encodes CASSQGNSGDRILTF.

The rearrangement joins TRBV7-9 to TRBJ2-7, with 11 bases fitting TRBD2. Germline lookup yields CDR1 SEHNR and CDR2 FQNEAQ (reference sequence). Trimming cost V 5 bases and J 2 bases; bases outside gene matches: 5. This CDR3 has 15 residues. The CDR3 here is CASSVGTSGPYEQYF. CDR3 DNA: TGTGCCAGCAGCGTAGGGACTAGCGGACCCTACGAGCAGTACTTC.

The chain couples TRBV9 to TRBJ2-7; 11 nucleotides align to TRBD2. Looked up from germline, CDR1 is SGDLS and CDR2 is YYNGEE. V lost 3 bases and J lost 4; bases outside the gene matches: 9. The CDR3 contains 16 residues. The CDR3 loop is CASSALAGALRYEQYF. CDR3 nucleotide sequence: TGTGCCAGCAGCGCACTAGCGGGAGCTCTTAGGTACGAGCAGTACTTC. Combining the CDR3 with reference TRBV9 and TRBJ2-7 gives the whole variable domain DSGVTQTPKHLITATGQRVTLRCSPRSGDLSVYWYQQSLDQGLQFLIQYYNGEERAKGNILERFSAQQFPDLHSELNLSSLELGDSALYFCASSALAGALRYEQYFGPGTRLTVT.